This T cell receptor (beta chain) came from a study of regulatory T cells in long-lasting Graves disease. Overall study context: For a period under 3 months, newly diagnosed Graves' patients had taken antithyroid drugs. Study-level results: Patients with persistent Graves' had lower TCR diversity than newly diagnosed patients.

V was cut by 8 bases and J by 7 bases, with 15 bases left in between. The CDR3 sequence is 12 residues long. CDR1 MNHEY and CDR2 SMNVEV come from the germline V gene (reference sequence). Specified time point: newly diagnosed GD, antithyroid drugs for less than 3 months. PBMCs provided the RNA from which the TCR library was made. Remarks on this clonotype: No antigen is known for it.

The TCR beta library used iRepertoire HTBI primers with Arm-PCR amplification of CDR3. TCRdb used MiXCR to reprocess the multiplex PCR reads, holding one entry per CDR3 protein. The sample shows about 440,000 distinct CDR3 sequences, around 17% of them seen only once. These data also formed part of another study, on T cells in Graves' hyperthyroidism and ophthalmopathy. That source notes: TCR CDR3 underwent first-round RT-PCR with the HTBI primer set.

This specimen consisted of peripheral blood mononuclear cells (PBMCs), obtained at new diagnosis, from a patient treated with antithyroid drugs. V usage is TRBV27 and J usage is TRBJ2-7; D uncertain. The receptor was isolated from a young woman with Graves disease. CDR3 in DNA: TGTGCCAGCTCAGAAACGTTCGGAGAGCAGTACTTC. It codes for CASSETFGEQYF.